This T cell receptor (beta chain) was captured in a study of T cells in Graves' hyperthyroidism and ophthalmopathy. Across the whole study: Peripheral blood collection took place at initial diagnosis, before any treatment. Study-wide findings and caveats: In blood, most of the thyroid clonotypes expanded above 0.001 were also present.

Cells are PBMCs isolated from about 10 ml of fresh blood. The CDR3 has 15 residues. The V segment lost 4 bases and the J segment 3 bases; nucleotides outside the gene matches: 8. Germline assignment: CDR1 MDHEN and CDR2 SYDVKM. This clonotype was counted a few times. Its specificity is unknown. The source material, RNA transcripts, was used to amplify TCR beta CDR3 regions. Using the HTBI primer set, a first-round RT-PCR was run on the TCR CDR3. TCRdb re-called the multiplex PCR reads with MiXCR, one entry per CDR3 protein. The sample holds a few hundred thousand distinct CDR3 sequences, roughly 18% seen once.

The TCR originated in a woman in her thirties or forties with Graves' ophthalmopathy. Sequencing input: blood. This rearrangement joins TRBV28 to TRBJ2-7; TRBD2 agrees at 8 bases. CDR3 sequence (DNA): TGTGCCAGCAGTTCGGGGGGGGGGGCCCTCTACGAGCAGTACTTC. As protein: CASSSGGGALYEQYF.